This TCR beta chain originates from a study of cytomegalovirus exposure and HLA in healthy donors. Study results and caveats: According to the study, around 150 TCR beta chains were cytomegalovirus-associated.

With regard to this clone: As yet, its antigen is unknown.

Both 60 Vbeta primers and 13 Jbeta primers went into the PCR. Profiled with immunoSEQ multiplex PCR; TCRdb holds only in-frame clones, not every one. The sample has 55,000 to 80,000 clones, 65% to 70% seen once. Trimming took 4 bases from V and 2 from J, leaving 9 bases between them. Germline CDR1 is SEHNR and CDR2 is FQNEAQ (reference sequence). The CDR3 is 13 amino acids. This chain links TRBV7-9 with TRBJ2-7; D is possibly TRBD1 (5 bases). What was sequenced was PBMCs. This receptor was obtained from a woman aged 30 to 39 in good health and CMV-seronegative. The CDR3 nucleotides are TGTGCCAGCAGCTCTCAGGGCCCCTACGAGCAGTACTTC. Protein product: CASSSQGPYEQYF.